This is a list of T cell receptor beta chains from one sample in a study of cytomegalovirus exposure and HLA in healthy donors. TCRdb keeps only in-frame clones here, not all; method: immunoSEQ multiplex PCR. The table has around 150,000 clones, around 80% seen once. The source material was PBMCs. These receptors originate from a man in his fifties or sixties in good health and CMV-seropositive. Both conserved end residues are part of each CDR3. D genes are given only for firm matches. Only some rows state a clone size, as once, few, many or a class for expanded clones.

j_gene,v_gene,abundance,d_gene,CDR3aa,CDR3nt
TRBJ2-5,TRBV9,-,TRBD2,CASSPRTSGSLQETQYF,TGTGCCAGCAGCCCCCGGACTAGCGGGAGCCTTCAAGAGACCCAGTACTTC
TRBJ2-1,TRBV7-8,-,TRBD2,CASSRGLVNGNEQFF,TGTGCCAGCAGCCGTGGACTAGTAAACGGCAATGAGCAGTTCTTC
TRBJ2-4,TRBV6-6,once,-,CASSPQDIQYF,TGTGCCAGCAGCCCCCAGGACATTCAGTACTTC
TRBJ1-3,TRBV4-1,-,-,CASSQGLFGAGNTIYF,TGCGCCAGCAGCCAAGGGCTGTTCGGGGCTGGAAACACCATATATTTT
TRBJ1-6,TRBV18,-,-,CASSPPGERAHSPLHF,TGTGCCAGCTCACCTCCGGGGGAGAGGGCTCATTCACCCCTCCACTTT
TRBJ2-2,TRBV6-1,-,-,CASLANTGELFF,TGTGCCAGCCTGGCAAACACCGGGGAGCTGTTTTTT
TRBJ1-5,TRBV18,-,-,CASSPSYSNQPQHF,TGTGCCAGCTCACCATCTTATAGCAATCAGCCCCAGCATTTT
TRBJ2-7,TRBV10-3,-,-,CAISLTGTTYEQYF,TGTGCCATCAGTCTTACAGGGACGACCTACGAGCAGTACTTC
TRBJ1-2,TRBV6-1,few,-,CASRLDTEYYGYTF,TGTGCCAGCAGACTGGACACGGAATACTATGGCTACACCTTC
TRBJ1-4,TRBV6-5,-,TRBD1,CASSYNSRGLNEKLFF,TGTGCCAGCAGTTACAACAGCAGGGGGCTCAATGAAAAACTGTTTTTT
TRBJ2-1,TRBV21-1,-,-,CASSARQGAQDNEQFF,TGTGCCAGCAGCGCCAGACAGGGGGCTCAGGACAATGAGCAGTTCTTC
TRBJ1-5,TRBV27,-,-,CASSLQGLGNQPQHF,TGTGCCAGCAGTTTACAGGGGCTTGGCAATCAGCCCCAGCATTTT
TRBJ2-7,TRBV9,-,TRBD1,CASSVSGTDIYEQYF,TGTGCCAGCAGCGTCTCCGGGACAGACATCTACGAGCAGTACTTC
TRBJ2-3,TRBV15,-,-,CATSRDSQRGDTQYF,TGTGCCACCAGCCGGGACTCCCAACGTGGGGATACGCAGTATTTT
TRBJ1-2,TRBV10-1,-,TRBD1,CASQDREEGYTF,TGCGCCAGCCAGGACAGGGAGGAGGGCTACACCTTC
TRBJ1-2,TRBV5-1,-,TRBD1,CASSLEGPGTGGSGYTF,TGCGCCAGCAGCTTGGAGGGGCCCGGGACAGGGGGGTCTGGCTACACCTTC
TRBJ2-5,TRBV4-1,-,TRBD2,CASSLRLAGLVEETQYF,TGCGCCAGCAGCCTTAGACTAGCGGGATTGGTTGAAGAGACCCAGTACTTC
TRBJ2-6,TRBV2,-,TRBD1,CASSEGRGSGANVLTF,TGTGCCAGCAGTGAAGGCAGGGGGTCTGGGGCCAACGTCCTGACTTTC
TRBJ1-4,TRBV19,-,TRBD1,CATGQAGDEKLFF,TGTGCCACTGGACAGGCCGGCGATGAAAAACTGTTTTTT
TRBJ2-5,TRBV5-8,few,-,CASLRDTIQETQYF,TGTGCCAGCCTCCGGGACACTATCCAAGAGACCCAGTACTTC
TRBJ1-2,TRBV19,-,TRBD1,CASSSPGTGFYGYTF,TGTGCCAGTAGTTCTCCCGGGACAGGCTTCTATGGCTACACCTTC
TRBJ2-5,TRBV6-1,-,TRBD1,CASSASQGVETQYF,TGTGCCAGCAGTGCCTCCCAGGGGGTGGAGACCCAGTACTTC
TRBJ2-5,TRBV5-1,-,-,CASSLEFGGLANQETQYF,TGCGCCAGCAGCTTGGAGTTCGGCGGGCTAGCGAACCAAGAGACCCAGTACTTC
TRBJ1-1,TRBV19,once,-,CASSAGGTEAFF,TGTGCCAGTAGTGCGGGGGGGACTGAAGCTTTCTTT
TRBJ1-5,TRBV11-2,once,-,CASSLAGLPQHF,TGTGCCAGCAGCTTAGCAGGGCTGCCCCAGCATTTT
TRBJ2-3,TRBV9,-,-,CASSRGVIGGDTQYF,TGTGCCAGCAGCAGAGGGGTCATCGGGGGAGATACGCAGTATTTT
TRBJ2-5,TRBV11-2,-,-,CASSLDRRAQETQYF,TGTGCCAGCAGCTTAGATCGGCGGGCACAAGAGACCCAGTACTTC
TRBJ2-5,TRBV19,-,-,CASSTLYRQTQETQYF,TGTGCCAGTAGTACCCTCTACAGACAGACCCAAGAGACCCAGTACTTC
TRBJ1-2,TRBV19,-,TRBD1,CASRGQGAHYGYTF,TGTGCCAGTAGGGGACAGGGGGCTCACTATGGCTACACCTTC
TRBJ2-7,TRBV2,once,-,CASSGGSQPYEQYF,TGTGCCAGCAGTGGGGGCAGCCAACCCTACGAGCAGTACTTC
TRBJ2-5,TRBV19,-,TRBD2,CASSLLAGSETQYF,TGTGCCAGTAGTCTCCTAGCGGGCTCCGAGACCCAGTACTTC
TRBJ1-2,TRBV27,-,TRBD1,CASSPDRAALKYGYTF,TGTGCCAGCAGTCCCGACAGGGCCGCATTAAAGTATGGCTACACCTTC
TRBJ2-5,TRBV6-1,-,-,CASSEGGLPAQYF,TGTGCCAGCAGTGAAGGTGGTTTGCCGGCCCAGTACTTC
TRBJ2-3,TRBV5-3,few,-,CTGVITDTQYF,TGTACGGGGGTGATCACAGATACGCAGTATTTT
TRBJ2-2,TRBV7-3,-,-,CASSLSQNTGELFF,TGTGCCAGCAGCTTATCCCAAAACACCGGGGAGCTGTTTTTT
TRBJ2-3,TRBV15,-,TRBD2,CATRASAGLAGAGTDTQYF,TGTGCCACCAGAGCCTCCGCGGGACTAGCGGGAGCAGGAACAGATACGCAGTATTTT
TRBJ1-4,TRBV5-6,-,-,CASTLAGATNEKLFF,TGTGCCAGCACCCTGGCAGGGGCAACTAATGAAAAACTGTTTTTT
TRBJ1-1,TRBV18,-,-,CASYNSQVSGTEAFF,TGTGCCAGCTACAACTCCCAGGTATCTGGCACTGAAGCTTTCTTT
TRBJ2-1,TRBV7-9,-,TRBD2,CASSFGAGGPLYNEQFF,TGTGCCAGCAGCTTCGGGGCGGGAGGCCCCCTTTACAATGAGCAGTTCTTC
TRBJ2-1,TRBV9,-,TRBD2,CASSVGGGFFLSSYNEQFF,TGTGCCAGCAGCGTAGGGGGGGGGTTCTTCCTAAGCTCCTACAATGAGCAGTTCTTC
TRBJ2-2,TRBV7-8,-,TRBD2,CASSRTSGNTGELFF,TGTGCCAGCAGCCGGACTAGCGGTAACACCGGGGAGCTGTTTTTT
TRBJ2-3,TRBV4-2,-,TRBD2,CASSQVRGEGDTQYF,TGTGCCAGCAGCCAAGTCCGGGGGGAGGGAGATACGCAGTATTTT
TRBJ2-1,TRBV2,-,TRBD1,CASSDQQGDEQFF,TGTGCCAGCAGTGATCAACAGGGGGATGAGCAGTTCTTC
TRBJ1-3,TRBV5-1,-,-,CASSNTGLTGNTIYF,TGCGCCAGCAGCAATACAGGGCTAACTGGAAACACCATATATTTT
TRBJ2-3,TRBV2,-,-,CASSGRQAESTDTQYF,TGTGCCAGCAGTGGTAGACAGGCGGAGAGCACAGATACGCAGTATTTT
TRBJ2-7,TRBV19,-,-,CASSRDSPYEQYF,TGTGCCAGTAGCCGGGACTCCCCCTACGAGCAGTACTTC
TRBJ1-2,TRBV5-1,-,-,CASSLVRGDGYTF,TGCGCCAGCAGCTTAGTAAGAGGTGATGGCTACACCTTC
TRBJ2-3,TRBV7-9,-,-,CASSLVDAGSGDTQYF,TGTGCCAGCAGCTTAGTGGATGCGGGGTCGGGGGATACGCAGTATTTT
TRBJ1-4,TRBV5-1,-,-,CASSPGGTGEKLFF,TGCGCCAGCAGCCCCGGGGGGACGGGTGAAAAACTGTTTTTT
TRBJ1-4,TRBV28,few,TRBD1,CASSSPLGPRQGEKLFF,TGTGCCAGCAGTTCGCCCCTGGGTCCGAGACAGGGGGAAAAACTGTTTTTT
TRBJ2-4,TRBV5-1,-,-,CASSYGGYPPDIQYF,TGCGCCAGCAGCTATGGCGGTTATCCCCCGGACATTCAGTACTTC
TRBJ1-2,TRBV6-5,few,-,CASSYPGQGGYGYTF,TGTGCCAGCAGTTACCCGGGGCAGGGAGGCTATGGCTACACCTTC
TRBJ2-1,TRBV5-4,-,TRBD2,CASSLRLAEYNEQFF,TGTGCCAGCAGCTTGAGGCTAGCGGAGTACAATGAGCAGTTCTTC
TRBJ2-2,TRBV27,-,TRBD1,CASRVGQRAGELFF,TGTGCCAGCAGGGTGGGACAGAGGGCCGGGGAGCTGTTTTTT